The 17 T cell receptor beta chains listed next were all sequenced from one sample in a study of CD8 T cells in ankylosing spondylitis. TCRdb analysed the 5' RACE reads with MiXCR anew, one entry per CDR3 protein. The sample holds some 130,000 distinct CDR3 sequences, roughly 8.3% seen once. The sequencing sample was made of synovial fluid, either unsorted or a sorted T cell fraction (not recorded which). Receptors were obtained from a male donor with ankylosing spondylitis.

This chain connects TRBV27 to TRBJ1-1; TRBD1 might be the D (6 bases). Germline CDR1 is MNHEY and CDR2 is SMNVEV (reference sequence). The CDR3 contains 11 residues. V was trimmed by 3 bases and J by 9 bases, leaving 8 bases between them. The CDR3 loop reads CASSFTGKAFF. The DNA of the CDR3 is TGTGCCAGCAGTTTCACAGGGAAAGCTTTCTTT.

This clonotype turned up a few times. Here the CDR3 reads CATSRERTGSYEQYF. The CDR3 DNA reads TGTGCCACCAGCAGAGAACGGACAGGGTCGTACGAGCAGTACTTC. The chain recombines TRBV15 with TRBJ2-7, with 8 nucleotides matching TRBD1. Germline V gene sequence: CDR1 LNHNV, CDR2 YYDKDF (reference sequence). Trimming removed 0 bases from V and 4 bases from J; junction bases left unmatched: 5. This CDR3 region has 15 residues.

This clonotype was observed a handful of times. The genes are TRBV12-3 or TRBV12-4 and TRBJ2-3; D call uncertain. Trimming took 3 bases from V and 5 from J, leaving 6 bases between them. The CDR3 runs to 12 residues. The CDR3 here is CASSFIEDTQYF. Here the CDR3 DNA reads TGTGCCAGCAGTTTTATAGAAGATACGCAGTATTTT.

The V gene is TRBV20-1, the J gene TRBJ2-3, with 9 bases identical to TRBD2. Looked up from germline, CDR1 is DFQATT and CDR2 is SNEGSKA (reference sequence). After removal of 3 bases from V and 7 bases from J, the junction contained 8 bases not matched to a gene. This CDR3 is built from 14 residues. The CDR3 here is CSASRAGGSNTQYF. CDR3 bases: TGCAGTGCTAGTAGAGCGGGAGGCTCGAATACGCAGTATTTT.

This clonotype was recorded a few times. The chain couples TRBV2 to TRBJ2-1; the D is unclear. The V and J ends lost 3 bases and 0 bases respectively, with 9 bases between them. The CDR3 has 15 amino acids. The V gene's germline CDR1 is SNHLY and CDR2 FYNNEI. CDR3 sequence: CASSEIGSSYNEQFF. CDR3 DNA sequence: TGTGCCAGCAGTGAGATCGGAAGCTCCTACAATGAGCAGTTCTTC.

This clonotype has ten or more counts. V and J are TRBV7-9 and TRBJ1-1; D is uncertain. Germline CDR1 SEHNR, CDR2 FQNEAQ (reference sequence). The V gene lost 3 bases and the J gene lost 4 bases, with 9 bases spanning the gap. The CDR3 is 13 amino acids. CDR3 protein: CASSFGQTTEAFF. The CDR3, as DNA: TGTGCCAGCAGCTTCGGGCAGACCACTGAAGCTTTCTTT.

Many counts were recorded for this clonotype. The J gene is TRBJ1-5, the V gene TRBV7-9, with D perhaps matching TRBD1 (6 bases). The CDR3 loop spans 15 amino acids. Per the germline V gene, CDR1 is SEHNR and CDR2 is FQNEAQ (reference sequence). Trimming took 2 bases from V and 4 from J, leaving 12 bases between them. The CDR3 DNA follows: TGTGCCAGCAGCTTAAGGGGGGAGGAAAATCAGCCCCAGCATTTT. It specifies CASSLRGEENQPQHF.

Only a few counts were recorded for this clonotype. CDR3 bases: TGTGCCAGCAGCTTAGTGTGGACAGGGTCCCACGAGCAGTACTTC. It specifies CASSLVWTGSHEQYF. The chain couples TRBV7-2 to TRBJ2-7; TRBD1 agrees at 8 bases. This CDR3 has 15 residues. The V gene's germline CDR1 is SGHTA and CDR2 FQGNSA. J was trimmed by 5 bases and V by 1 base; bases with no gene match: 7. Filled out from reference TRBV7-2 and TRBJ2-7, the complete variable domain reads GAGVSQSPSNKVTEKGKDVELRCDPISGHTALYWYRQSLGQGLEFLIYFQGNSAPDKSGLPSDRFSAERTGGSVSTLTIQRTQQEDSAVYLCASSLVWTGSHEQYFGPGTRLTVT.

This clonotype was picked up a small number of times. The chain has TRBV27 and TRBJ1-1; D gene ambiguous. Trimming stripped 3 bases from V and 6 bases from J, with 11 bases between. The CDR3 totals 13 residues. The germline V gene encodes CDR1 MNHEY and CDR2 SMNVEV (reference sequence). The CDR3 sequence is CASSLAHSPEAFF. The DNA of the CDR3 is TGTGCCAGCAGTTTGGCACATTCGCCTGAAGCTTTCTTT.

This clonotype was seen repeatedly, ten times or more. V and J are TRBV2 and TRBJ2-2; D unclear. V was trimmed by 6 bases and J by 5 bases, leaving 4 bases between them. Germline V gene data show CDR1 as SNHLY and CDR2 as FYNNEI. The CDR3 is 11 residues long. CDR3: CASRETGELFF. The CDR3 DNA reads TGTGCCAGCAGGGAGACCGGGGAGCTGTTTTTT.

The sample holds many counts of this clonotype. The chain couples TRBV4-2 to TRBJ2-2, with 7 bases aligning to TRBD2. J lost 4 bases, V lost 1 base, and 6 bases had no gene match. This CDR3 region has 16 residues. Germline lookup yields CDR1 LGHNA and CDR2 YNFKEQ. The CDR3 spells CASSQGGGGSTGELFF. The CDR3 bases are TGTGCCAGCAGCCAAGGGGGCGGGGGTAGCACCGGGGAGCTGTTTTTT.

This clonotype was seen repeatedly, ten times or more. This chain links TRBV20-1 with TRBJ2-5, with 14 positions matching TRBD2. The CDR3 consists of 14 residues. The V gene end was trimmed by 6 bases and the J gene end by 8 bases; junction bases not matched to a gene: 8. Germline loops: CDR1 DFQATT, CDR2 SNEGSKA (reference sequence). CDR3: CSARTSGRSLTQYF. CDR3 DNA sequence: TGCAGTGCCCGGACTAGCGGGAGGTCCTTAACCCAGTACTTC.

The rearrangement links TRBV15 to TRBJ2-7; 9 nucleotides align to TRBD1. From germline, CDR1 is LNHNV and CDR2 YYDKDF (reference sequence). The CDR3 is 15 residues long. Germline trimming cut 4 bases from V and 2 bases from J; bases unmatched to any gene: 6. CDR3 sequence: CATSIRQGGPYEQYF. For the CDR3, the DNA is TGTGCCACCAGCATCCGACAGGGGGGACCCTACGAGCAGTACTTC.

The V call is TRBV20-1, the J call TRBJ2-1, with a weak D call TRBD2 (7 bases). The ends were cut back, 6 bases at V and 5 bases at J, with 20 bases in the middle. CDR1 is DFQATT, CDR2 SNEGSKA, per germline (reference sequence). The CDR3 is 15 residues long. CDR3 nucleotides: TGCAGTGCCCAGAGGGGGGGACTACTGAACAATGAGCAGTTCTTC. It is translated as CSAQRGGLLNNEQFF.

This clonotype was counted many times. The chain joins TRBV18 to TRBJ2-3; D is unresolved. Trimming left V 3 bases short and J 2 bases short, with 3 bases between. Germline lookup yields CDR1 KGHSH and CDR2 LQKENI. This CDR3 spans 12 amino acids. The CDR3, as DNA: TGTGCCAGCTCACCCGACACAGATACGCAGTATTTT. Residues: CASSPDTDTQYF.

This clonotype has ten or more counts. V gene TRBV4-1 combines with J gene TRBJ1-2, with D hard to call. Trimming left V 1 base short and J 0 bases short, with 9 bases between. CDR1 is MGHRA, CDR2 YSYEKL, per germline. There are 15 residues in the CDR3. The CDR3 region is CASSQVPTANYGYTF. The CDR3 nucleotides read TGCGCCAGCAGCCAAGTTCCCACTGCTAACTATGGCTACACCTTC.

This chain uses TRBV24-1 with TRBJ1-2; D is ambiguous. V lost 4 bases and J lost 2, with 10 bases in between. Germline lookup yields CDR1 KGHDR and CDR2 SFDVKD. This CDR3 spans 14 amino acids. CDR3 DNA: TGTGCCACCAGTGAGTCGAACCTGAACTATGGCTACACCTTC. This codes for CATSESNLNYGYTF.